Shown below are 8 T cell receptor beta chains from a single sample sequenced in a study of cytomegalovirus exposure and HLA in healthy donors. The PCR contained 60 Vbeta and 13 Jbeta primers. Assay used: immunoSEQ multiplex PCR; TCRdb lists only in-frame clones, some missing. The sample carries some 120,000 clones, 65% to 80% recorded once. The sample taken for sequencing was PBMCs. The receptors derive from a man in his late teens or twenties in good health and CMV-seropositive.

The V and J genes are TRBV28 and TRBJ2-5; TRBD1 matches 7 bases. V dropped 8 bases and J dropped 2; count of bases not matched to a gene: 8. Germline V gene sequence: CDR1 MDHEN, CDR2 SYDVKM. This CDR3 has 14 residues. The CDR3: CASGLGGSQETQYF. CDR3 nucleotides: TGTGCCAGCGGTCTAGGGGGCTCACAAGAGACCCAGTACTTC.

The rearrangement joins TRBV2 to TRBJ2-5; 7 bases match TRBD2. With 8 bases clipped from V and 2 bases from J, the junction kept 5 bases outside the gene matches. Germline V gene data show CDR1 as SNHLY and CDR2 as FYNNEI. The length of the CDR3 is 13 residues. CDR3 sequence: CASSMGGQETQYF. The CDR3 DNA follows: TGTGCCAGCTCGATGGGGGGGCAAGAGACCCAGTACTTC.

This chain joins TRBV15 and TRBJ2-7; D gene uncertain. The V gene's germline CDR1 is LNHNV and CDR2 YYDKDF (reference sequence). V gave up 1 base and J gave up 5 bases, with 12 bases separating them. The CDR3 is made up of 14 amino acids. CDR3 coding DNA: TGTGCCACCAGCAGAGTTAGGAGTAAAAACGAGCAGTACTTC. Translating gives CATSRVRSKNEQYF.

This clone was seen more than once but under ten times. J is TRBJ1-2 and V is TRBV7-6; 7 bases are a match to TRBD1. This CDR3 has 15 amino acids. Germline values: CDR1 SGHVS, CDR2 FNYEAQ. V trimming: 5 bases; J trimming: 3 bases; junction bases outside the gene matches: 9. The CDR3: CASSAETGADYGYTF. DNA for the CDR3: TGTGCCAGCAGCGCCGAAACAGGGGCGGACTATGGCTACACCTTC.

The V and J genes are TRBV18 and TRBJ2-1; no definite D call. CDR1 is KGHSH, CDR2 LQKENI, per germline. The CDR3 consists of 13 residues. Trimming stripped 2 bases from V and 6 bases from J, with 8 bases between. The CDR3 region has the DNA TGTGCCAGCTCACCATGGAGTGGCAATGAGCAGTTCTTC. Protein sequence: CASSPWSGNEQFF.

This chain uses TRBV4-1 with TRBJ2-7; 9 bases align to TRBD1. V lost 3 bases, J lost 6 bases, and 9 bases stayed unmatched. The germline gives CDR1 MGHRA, CDR2 YSYEKL. This CDR3 has 15 amino acids. Here the CDR3 reads CASSQPGQGKAEQYF. DNA of the CDR3: TGCGCCAGCAGCCAGCCCGGACAGGGGAAGGCCGAGCAGTACTTC.

In its sample, this clone was seen once. The chain joins TRBV5-1 to TRBJ1-1; tentative D call: TRBD1 (5 bases). CDR3 length equals 13 residues. V lost 0 bases to trimming and J lost 8 bases, with 11 bases between them. Per the germline V gene, CDR1 is SGHRS and CDR2 is YFSETQ. CDR3 sequence reads: CASSLEWGREAFF. For the CDR3, the DNA is TGCGCCAGCAGCTTGGAATGGGGGAGGGAAGCTTTCTTT.

The CDR3 DNA is TGTGCCAGCAGCTCTGAAAGAGCGGGAGGAGACAATGAGCAGTTCTTC. Encoded protein: CASSSERAGGDNEQFF. V usage is TRBV5-4 and J usage is TRBJ2-1, with TRBD2 identical over 9 bases. With V trimmed by 3 bases and J by 5 bases, 9 bases remained unmatched. The CDR3 contains 16 residues. The germline gives CDR1 SGHNT, CDR2 YYREEE (reference sequence).